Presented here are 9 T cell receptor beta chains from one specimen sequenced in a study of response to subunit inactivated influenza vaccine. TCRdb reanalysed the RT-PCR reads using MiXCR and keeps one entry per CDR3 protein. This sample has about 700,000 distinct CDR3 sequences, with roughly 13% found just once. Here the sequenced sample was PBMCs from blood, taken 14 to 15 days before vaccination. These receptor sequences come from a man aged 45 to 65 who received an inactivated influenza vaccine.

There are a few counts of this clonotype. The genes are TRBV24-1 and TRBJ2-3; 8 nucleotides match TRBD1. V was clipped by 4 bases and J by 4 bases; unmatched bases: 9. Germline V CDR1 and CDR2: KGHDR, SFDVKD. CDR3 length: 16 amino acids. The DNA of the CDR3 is TGTGCCACCAGTGACTTCCTTGGACAGGGAGCAGATACGCAGTATTTT. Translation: CATSDFLGQGADTQYF.

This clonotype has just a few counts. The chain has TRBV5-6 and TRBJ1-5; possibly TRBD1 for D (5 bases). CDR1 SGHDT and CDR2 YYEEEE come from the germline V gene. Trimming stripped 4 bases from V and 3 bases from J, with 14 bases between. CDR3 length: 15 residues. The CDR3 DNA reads TGTGCCAGCAGCGTGGGACTCGGGGTCAATCAGCCCCAGCATTTT. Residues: CASSVGLGVNQPQHF. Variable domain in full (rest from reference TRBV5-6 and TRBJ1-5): DAGVTQSPTHLIKTRGQQVTLRCSPKSGHDTVSWYQQALGQGPQFIFQYYEEEERQRGNFPDRFSGHQFPNYSSELNVNALLLGDSALYLCASSVGLGVNQPQHFGDGTRLSIL.

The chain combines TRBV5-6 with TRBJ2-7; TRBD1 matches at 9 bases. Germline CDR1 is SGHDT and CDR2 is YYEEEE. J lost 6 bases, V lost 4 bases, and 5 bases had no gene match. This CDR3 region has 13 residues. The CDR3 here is CASSPGQGFEQYF. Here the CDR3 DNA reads TGTGCCAGCAGCCCTGGACAGGGGTTCGAGCAGTACTTC.

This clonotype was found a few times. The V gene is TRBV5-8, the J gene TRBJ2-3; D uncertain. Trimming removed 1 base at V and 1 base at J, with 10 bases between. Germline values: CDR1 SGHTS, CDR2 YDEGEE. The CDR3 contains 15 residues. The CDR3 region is CASSLSEWGTDTQYF. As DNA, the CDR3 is TGTGCCAGCAGCTTGAGTGAGTGGGGCACAGATACGCAGTATTTT. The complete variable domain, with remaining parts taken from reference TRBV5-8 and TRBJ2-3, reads EAGVTQSPTHLIKTRGQQATLRCSPISGHTSVYWYQQALGLGLQFLLWYDEGEERNRGNFPPRFSGRQFPNYSSELNVNALELEDSALYLCASSLSEWGTDTQYFGPGTRLTVL.

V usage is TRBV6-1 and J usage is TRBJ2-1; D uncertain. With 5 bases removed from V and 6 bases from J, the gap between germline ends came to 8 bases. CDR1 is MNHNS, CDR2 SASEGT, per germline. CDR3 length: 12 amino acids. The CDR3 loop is CASSRKGNEQFF. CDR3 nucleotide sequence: TGTGCCAGCAGTCGCAAAGGCAATGAGCAGTTCTTC.

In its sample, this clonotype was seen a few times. The CDR3 sequence: CASSFDSPDQPQHF. The CDR3, as DNA: TGTGCCAGCAGCTTCGACAGTCCAGATCAGCCCCAGCATTTT. The V gene is TRBV7-9, the J gene TRBJ1-5; D perhaps matches TRBD1 (5 bases). The V end was cut by 3 bases, the J end by 5 bases, with 11 bases between. The CDR3 runs 14 residues. Germline V lookup: CDR1 SEHNR, CDR2 FQNEAQ (reference sequence).

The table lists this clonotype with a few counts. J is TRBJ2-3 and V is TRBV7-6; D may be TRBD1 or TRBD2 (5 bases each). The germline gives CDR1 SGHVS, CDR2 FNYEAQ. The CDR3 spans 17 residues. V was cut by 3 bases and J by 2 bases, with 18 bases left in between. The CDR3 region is CASSFGGISDYTDTQYF. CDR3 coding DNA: TGTGCCAGCAGCTTTGGGGGAATTAGCGACTACACAGATACGCAGTATTTT.

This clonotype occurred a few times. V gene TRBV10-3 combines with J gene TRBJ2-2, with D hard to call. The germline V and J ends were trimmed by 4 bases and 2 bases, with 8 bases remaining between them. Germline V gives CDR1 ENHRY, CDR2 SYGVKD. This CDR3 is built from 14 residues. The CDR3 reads CAISVTPNTGELFF. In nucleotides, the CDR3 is TGTGCCATCAGTGTTACCCCCAACACCGGGGAGCTGTTTTTT.

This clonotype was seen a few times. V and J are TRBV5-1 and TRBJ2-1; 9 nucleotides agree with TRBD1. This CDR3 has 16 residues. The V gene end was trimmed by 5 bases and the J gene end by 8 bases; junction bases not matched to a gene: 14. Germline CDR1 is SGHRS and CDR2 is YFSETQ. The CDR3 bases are TGCGCCAGCAGAGGAACCGGGACAGGGTTCGCTGATGAGCAGTTCTTC. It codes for CASRGTGTGFADEQFF. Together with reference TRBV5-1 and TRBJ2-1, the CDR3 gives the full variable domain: KAGVTQTPRYLIKTRGQQVTLSCSPISGHRSVSWYQQTPGQGLQFLFEYFSETQRNKGNFPGRFSGRQFSNSRSEMNVSTLELGDSALYLCASRGTGTGFADEQFFGPGTRLTVL.